Listed here is a single T cell receptor (beta chain). This CDR3 is 12 amino acids long. The V end lost 5 bases, the J end lost 5 bases, and 9 bases lay between the germline ends. Germline values: CDR1 SGHAT, CDR2 FQNNGV. Treatment reported: around 19 received Ad26.COV2.S at low or high dose, single or two shots; about 5 received placebo; per-sample allocation not given. Day 63 following the first vaccine or placebo injection was when the samples were taken. The assay was immunoSEQ multiplex PCR, and TCRdb's table has in-frame clones only and misses some. The sample consists of about 240,000 clones, over 75% of them appearing once. The record originates from a study of Ad26.COV2.S vaccination and SARS-CoV-2 variants. Background on the study: Trial arm assignment for the donor was COV1001 Ad26.COV2.S. Administration of Ad26.COV2.S was intramuscular, either once or twice 56 days apart.

The V gene is TRBV11-2, the J gene TRBJ2-5; D unresolved. The sequence was obtained from a person aged 18-65 years who received the Ad26.COV2.S COVID-19 vaccine or a placebo. This material consisted of peripheral blood, taken in a trial of Ad26.COV2.S vaccine versus placebo. Written as DNA, the CDR3 is TGTGCCAGCAGCGGCCTTCCCGAGACCCAGTACTTC. Translated, it gives CASSGLPETQYF.